This TCR beta chain was captured by sequencing in a study of blood T cells in healthy people across ages. General study results and limits: PBMCs left unsorted prevented a conclusive naive versus antigen-experienced comparison.

The draw of peripheral blood yielded ten milliliters from each donor. Total RNA, at least 6 micrograms per sample, came from PBMCs. As concerns this clonotype: Antigen specificity is unknown.

J gave up 3 bases and V 1 base, and 6 bases lay outside the gene matches. The CDR3 loop spans 16 amino acids. Germline values: CDR1 MGHDK, CDR2 SYGVNS. Sample-barcoded 5' priming and a J-beta primer mix drove a second PCR of about 6 to 12 cycles. All cDNA molecules were each tagged by a template-switch adaptor with 12 random nucleotides. TCRdb recomputed calls from the 5' RACE reads with MiXCR, one row per CDR3 protein. The sample has over 950,000 distinct CDR3 sequences, roughly two fifths seen once. The receptor comes from a young man in good health. The chain is built from TRBV25-1 and TRBJ2-7; 10 bases agree with TRBD1. The specimen was blood. CDR3 sequence (DNA): TGTGCCAGCAGTGAATTTCGTGGGACAGGGGACTACGAGCAGTACTTC. Its protein product is CASSEFRGTGDYEQYF.